The 10 T cell receptor beta chains reported below all come from one sample, sequenced in a study of CD8+ T cells in alopecia areata (dated by TCRdb to the late 2010s). According to the study, the label for this sample's time point signals: 24 weeks on oral tofacitinib. What the treatment or condition label conveys for this sample: oral pan-JAK inhibitor, 5-10 mg twice daily. Library preparation used the immunoSEQ multiplex PCR assay. RNA was extracted from all samples and reverse transcribed into cDNA, which served as template for TCR sequencing. Drawn from immuneACCESS, this table holds only the in-frame rearrangements with V and J called that TCRdb kept. Clones are partly lost; checked studies trace under half to an unresolved V gene and leave the rest unexplained. This sample has roughly 180,000 clones in its table, and less than 70% of those were observed once. The top ten clonotypes cover less than 14% of the sample.

The material sequenced was CD8+ T cells sorted from blood, taken at week 24, from a patient treated with tofacitinib. The source of these receptors is a human donor with alopecia areata.

This clone was observed many times. The rearrangement joins TRBV15 to TRBJ2-1; D possibly corresponds to TRBD1 (5 bases). CDR1 and CDR2 from the germline V gene are LNHNV and YYDKDF (reference sequence). V was pared by 3 bases and J by 7 bases, with 10 bases between. The CDR3 consists of 13 residues. CDR3 in amino acids: CATSSLQGNEQFF. In nucleotides, the CDR3 is TGTGCCACCAGCAGTCTCCAGGGTAATGAGCAGTTCTTC.

This chain links TRBV25-1 with TRBJ2-3, with unresolved D. From germline, CDR1 is MGHDK and CDR2 SYGVNS. V was pared by 4 bases and J by 2 bases, with 4 bases between. The CDR3 is 12 residues long. CDR3 protein: CASSGATDTQYF. The CDR3 nucleotides are TGTGCCAGCAGTGGCGCCACAGATACGCAGTATTTT.

The chain links TRBV5-1 to TRBJ1-5; D unresolved. This CDR3 has 13 amino acids. Trimming removed 2 bases at V and 0 bases at J, with 3 bases between. In germline, CDR1 is SGHRS, CDR2 YFSETQ. The CDR3 region is CASSLSSNQPQHF. CDR3 coding DNA: TGCGCCAGCAGCTTATCTAGCAATCAGCCCCAGCATTTT. Full variable domain (outside the CDR3, taken from reference TRBV5-1 and TRBJ1-5): KAGVTQTPRYLIKTRGQQVTLSCSPISGHRSVSWYQQTPGQGLQFLFEYFSETQRNKGNFPGRFSGRQFSNSRSEMNVSTLELGDSALYLCASSLSSNQPQHFGDGTRLSIL.

The rearrangement uses TRBV28 and TRBJ2-7, with unresolved D. The CDR3 has 14 residues. V was cut by 3 bases and J by 2 bases, with 11 bases left in between. Looked up from germline, CDR1 is MDHEN and CDR2 is SYDVKM. The CDR3 nucleotides read TGTGCCAGCAGTTTGGTCCAGGATGCCTACGAGCAGTACTTC. This gives the protein CASSLVQDAYEQYF.

This chain uses TRBV6-5 with TRBJ1-1, with a tentative D call TRBD1 (5 bases). With 7 bases removed from V and 6 bases from J, the gap between germline ends came to 15 bases. CDR1 and CDR2 (germline): MNHEY, SVGAGI. This CDR3 has 13 amino acids. The CDR3: CASTPGTAAEAFF. The CDR3 region has the DNA TGTGCCAGCACCCCGGGGACCGCCGCTGAAGCTTTCTTT.

V is TRBV5-6 and J is TRBJ1-5; D unclear. Germline assignment: CDR1 SGHDT and CDR2 YYEEEE. The CDR3 length is 12 residues. Between the trimmed V and J ends, which lost 0 bases and 6 bases, there was a span of 4 bases. In DNA, the CDR3 is TGTGCCAGCAGCTTGGGGGTTCAGCCCCAGCATTTT. Amino acids: CASSLGVQPQHF.

This chain joins TRBV6-6 and TRBJ1-2; 9 bases fit TRBD1. After removal of 5 bases from V and 5 bases from J, the junction contained 3 bases not matched to a gene. Germline CDR1 MNHNY, CDR2 SVGAGI (reference sequence). The CDR3 contains 13 residues. CDR3 residues: CASSRQGEYGYTF. CDR3 coding DNA: TGTGCCAGCAGTAGACAGGGGGAATATGGCTACACCTTC.

This clone was detected a few times. This chain uses TRBV4-3 with TRBJ1-2; D perhaps matches TRBD1 (5 bases). There are 18 residues in the CDR3. V was trimmed by 3 bases and J by 3 bases, leaving 23 bases between them. Germline V gives CDR1 LGHNA, CDR2 YSLEER. CDR3 protein: CASSHDKLGHDLYYGYTF. The CDR3 region has the DNA TGCGCCAGCAGCCACGATAAACTCGGACACGACCTCTACTATGGCTACACCTTC.

A few counts support this clone. V gene TRBV20-1 combines with J gene TRBJ2-7, with D hard to call. Trimming left V 1 base short and J 5 bases short, with 6 bases between. The CDR3 has 11 amino acids. CDR1 DFQATT and CDR2 SNEGSKA come from the germline V gene (reference sequence). The CDR3 bases are TGCAGTGCTAGAGTAGGAAACGAGCAGTACTTC. Protein: CSARVGNEQYF.

Turning to this clone: This sample also contains other DNA sequences that code for the same CDR3. This chain connects TRBV5-6 to TRBJ1-1; D is unclear. V lost 3 bases and J 1 base, leaving 4 bases between the germline ends. CDR1 SGHDT and CDR2 YYEEEE come from the germline V gene. The CDR3 is made up of 12 amino acids. CDR3 coding DNA: TGTGCCAGCAGCTCAGGGAACACTGAAGCTTTCTTT. Translated, it gives CASSSGNTEAFF.